These T cell receptor beta chains were read from a single sample in a study of shared clonotypes between healthy human individuals. Clones were read by immunoSEQ multiplex PCR, and TCRdb kept only the in-frame ones, dropping some. Here the sample spans approximately 2.1 million clones, more than 85% being singletons. The material sequenced was naive CD4+ T cells from PBMCs. Receptors originate from a man aged 18 to 30 in good health. Some clones in this sample may be carry-over from other donors' samples. Each CDR3 is given with its conserved first and last residue. Fields, in order: V gene, J gene, CDR3 protein.

>TRBV7-2|TRBJ2-3
CASSLGFTTDTQYF
>TRBV7-8|TRBJ2-2
CASSLGGKLIGELFF
>TRBV14|TRBJ2-7
CASSQSFTYEQYF
>TRBV7-9|TRBJ1-2
CASSLILGGGQMGYTF
>TRBV9|TRBJ2-5
CASSPRDRGETQYF
>TRBV9|TRBJ2-7
CASSVGEGTTRYEQYF
>TRBV29-1|TRBJ1-4
CSVDGSPSGKLFF
>TRBV29-1|TRBJ2-3
CSVGQTQADTQYF
>TRBV28|TRBJ2-7
CASSAEGQGLSFEQYF
>TRBV9|TRBJ2-3
CASSVTPSPTDTQYF
>TRBV5-1|TRBJ2-2
CASLPGQMNTGELFF
>TRBV2|TRBJ1-1
CASSEAPLNTEAFF
>TRBV7-3|TRBJ2-1
CASSTGTNNEQFF
>TRBV28|TRBJ2-7
CASSFLGDREQYF
>TRBV6-1|TRBJ2-1
CASSASGGTSGRGGEQFF
>TRBV6-1|TRBJ2-2
CASSSKGTGELFF
>TRBV7-9|TRBJ2-3
CASSSRGVGTDTQYF
>TRBV28|TRBJ2-1
CASSLLGGTLYNEQFF
>TRBV7-9|TRBJ2-1
CASSRQGGEQFF
>TRBV28|TRBJ2-7
CASSLSWVSYEQYF
>TRBV19|TRBJ2-6
CASSIRPVSGANVLTF
>TRBV5-1|TRBJ1-4
CASSRYPPRGISTEGPNEKLFF
>TRBV19|TRBJ1-3
CASSTRGGNTIYF
>TRBV28|NA
CASSLSWGPYEQYF
>TRBV28|TRBJ1-3
CASSLRGPGNTIYF
>TRBV27|TRBJ2-1
CASSFQTGWSSYNEQFF
>TRBV10-3|TRBJ2-5
CAISGQAQETQYF
>TRBV9|TRBJ2-7
CASSLEAYGGYEQYF
>TRBV19|TRBJ1-5
CASRGSTYNQPQHF
>TRBV6-1|TRBJ1-5
CASRGTGGGNQPQHF
>TRBV5-1|TRBJ2-5
CASSLAGDYPETQYF
>TRBV7-2|TRBJ2-1
CASSLGTGGGTGFF
>TRBV5-1|TRBJ2-3
CASSPRTRGYSATGPDTQYF
>TRBV5-1|TRBJ1-6
CASSLIGVDSPLHF
>TRBV6-5|TRBJ1-2
CASSSVGTRFDYGYTF
>TRBV7-9|TRBJ2-1
CASSLGRGALVDEQFF
>TRBV7-3|TRBJ2-1
CASSLGLAEGNEQFF
>TRBV15|TRBJ2-1
CATSRGEGNEQFF
>TRBV19|TRBJ2-7
CASSIGGKRGYEQYF
>TRBV7-9|TRBJ1-4
CATDGLLNEKLFF
>TRBV10-3|TRBJ1-2
CAIRAGQGNYGYTF
>TRBV11-2|TRBJ1-6
CASSLGPRAGGSPLHF
>TRBV12-2|TRBJ1-1
CASRLSVLDSNKNTEAFF
>TRBV29-1|TRBJ1-5
CSVQTGTGQPQHF
>TRBV27|TRBJ2-7
CASSSETVGSYEQYF
>TRBV9|TRBJ2-3
CASSEGEGRGWLRADTQYF
>TRBV7-2|TRBJ1-5
CASSLGAGGNQPQHF
>TRBV7-8|TRBJ1-5
CASSRTTGMNQPQHF
>TRBV4-3|TRBJ2-2
CASSQGVGLAGFAGELFF